The 16 T cell receptor beta chains below all came from one sample that was sequenced in a study of CD8+CD57+ T cells in acquired aplastic anemia. For CDR3 and TCR beta VDJ profiling, genomic DNA was the template used. TCRdb reanalysed the reads using MiXCR and keeps one entry per CDR3 protein. The repertoire holds 180,000 or so distinct CDR3 sequences, with 40% to 50% as singletons. Sequenced material: sorted CD4+, CD8+, or CD8+CD57+ T cells (not recorded which) from PBMCs. The receptor source for this set is a human donor in good health.

The chain joins TRBV30 to TRBJ1-2; D uncertain. The germline V and J ends were trimmed by 7 bases and 0 bases, with 9 bases remaining between them. In germline, CDR1 is GTSNPN, CDR2 SVGIG (reference sequence). CDR3 length: 12 amino acids. The CDR3: CAYDQTNYGYTF. The CDR3 nucleotides read TGTGCCTACGACCAAACTAACTATGGCTACACCTTC. Variable domain in full (rest from reference TRBV30 and TRBJ1-2): SQTIHQWPATLVQPVGSPLSLECTVEGTSNPNLYWYRQAAGRGLQLLFYSVGIGQISSEVPQNLSASRPQDRQFILSSKKLLLSDSGFYLCAYDQTNYGYTFGSGTRLTVV.

The sample holds one count of this clonotype. This rearrangement joins TRBV6-4 to TRBJ2-5; tentatively, D is TRBD2 (7 bases). The germline gives CDR1 MRHNA, CDR2 SNTAGT. Trimming shortened V by 8 bases and J by 2 bases, and 12 bases separated the two germline ends. The CDR3 extends over 13 amino acids. CDR3 coding DNA: TGTGCCAGCGGGGGGGCATATCAAGAGACCCAGTACTTC. This translates into CASGGAYQETQYF.

This clonotype came up a few times. V is TRBV25-1 and J is TRBJ2-6; TRBD1 matches 12 bases. Unmatched junction bases numbered 5, after V lost 4 bases and J lost 1 base. This CDR3 region has 18 residues. Per the germline V gene, CDR1 is MGHDK and CDR2 is SYGVNS. The CDR3 DNA reads TGTGCCAGCAGTGCCGGGACAGGGGGCATTTCTGGGGCCAACGTCCTGACTTTC. It codes for CASSAGTGGISGANVLTF.

The genes are TRBV20-1 and TRBJ2-2, with D uncertain. Trimming shortened V by 6 bases and J by 3 bases, and 11 bases separated the two germline ends. The CDR3 has 13 amino acids. Germline loops: CDR1 DFQATT, CDR2 SNEGSKA (reference sequence). The CDR3 DNA follows: TGCAGTGCGGGCGAGTTGGACACCGGGGAGCTGTTTTTT. Amino acid sequence: CSAGELDTGELFF.

This chain connects TRBV20-1 to TRBJ2-1; TRBD2 matches at 10 bases. Germline lookup yields CDR1 DFQATT and CDR2 SNEGSKA (reference sequence). The CDR3 is made up of 13 amino acids. V lost 6 bases, J lost 9 bases, and 8 bases stayed unmatched. For the CDR3, the DNA is TGCAGTGCGGTCCTAGCGGGAGTTGGTGAGCAGTTCTTC. Encoded protein: CSAVLAGVGEQFF.

The chain combines TRBV20-1 with TRBJ1-3; D remains unclear. The CDR3 length is 11 residues. From germline, CDR1 is DFQATT and CDR2 SNEGSKA (reference sequence). The V gene lost 3 bases and the J gene lost 4 bases, with 4 bases spanning the gap. CDR3 protein: CSASNGNTIYF. The CDR3, as DNA: TGCAGTGCTAGCAACGGAAACACCATATATTTT.

The chain carries TRBV7-3 and TRBJ2-1; the match to TRBD2 covers 7 bases. The germline CDR1 and CDR2 sequences are SGHTA and FQGTGA. The CDR3 totals 16 residues. J lost 0 bases, V lost 6 bases, and 8 bases had no gene match. In DNA form, the CDR3 reads TGTGCCAGCAGGGATAGCGGGCCGAGCTCCTACAATGAGCAGTTCTTC. This translates into CASRDSGPSSYNEQFF.

This clonotype appeared a few times. The V and J genes are TRBV6-1 and TRBJ2-3; D remains unclear. V gave up 0 bases and J gave up 2 bases, with 9 bases separating them. Germline assignment: CDR1 MNHNS and CDR2 SASEGT. This CDR3 spans 15 amino acids. This CDR3 is CASSEAPISTDTQYF. The CDR3, as DNA: TGTGCCAGCAGTGAAGCGCCGATTTCCACAGATACGCAGTATTTT.

This clonotype was seen once. One end of the junction varies from germline; a read error may be responsible. The gene calls are TRBV24-1 and TRBJ2-7, with D perhaps matching TRBD1 or TRBD2 (5 bases each). Germline V gene data show CDR1 as KGHDR and CDR2 as SFDVKD. The CDR3 length is 12 residues. The CDR3: CATSPGPYEQYF. DNA of the CDR3: TGTGCCACCAGCCCGGGGCCCTACGAGCAGTACTTT.

Many counts were recorded for this clonotype. CDR3 in amino acids: CSARQAGGAYEQYF. As DNA, the CDR3 is TGCAGTGCCAGACAAGCGGGAGGGGCCTACGAGCAGTACTTC. V and J are TRBV20-1 and TRBJ2-7, with TRBD2 matching 10 bases. With V trimmed by 6 bases and J by 2 bases, 7 bases remained unmatched. The CDR3 contains 14 residues. The germline gives CDR1 DFQATT, CDR2 SNEGSKA (reference sequence).

V usage is TRBV10-3 and J usage is TRBJ1-3, with a weak D call TRBD1 (6 bases). The length of the CDR3 is 14 residues. Trimming left V 5 bases short and J 2 bases short, with 10 bases between. The germline V gene has CDR1 ENHRY and CDR2 SYGVKD. As DNA, the CDR3 is TGTGCCATCAGTTCGCAGGGGACTGGAAACACCATATATTTT. Protein product: CAISSQGTGNTIYF.

This clonotype appeared many times. V usage is TRBV6-6 and J usage is TRBJ2-7; no clear D. This CDR3 has 12 amino acids. V was cut by 6 bases and J by 7 bases, with 13 bases left in between. Germline values: CDR1 MNHNY, CDR2 SVGAGI (reference sequence). CDR3 nucleotide sequence: TGTGCCAGCAGCCCTTTTAGCTCAGAGCAGTACTTC. Protein sequence: CASSPFSSEQYF.

About this clonotype: The CDR3 does not close with the conserved phenylalanine or tryptophan, likely indicating a read error. The J gene is TRBJ1-2, the V gene TRBV20-1; a weak D match, TRBD1 (6 bases). CDR1 and CDR2 from the germline V gene are DFQATT and SNEGSKA (reference sequence). The CDR3 consists of 12 residues. The V gene lost 6 bases and the J gene lost 2 bases, with 10 bases spanning the gap. CDR3 sequence reads: CSAIGQNYGYTS. The CDR3 DNA reads as TGCAGTGCCATTGGACAGAACTATGGCTACACCTCC.

This rearrangement joins TRBV30 to TRBJ2-2; perhaps TRBD2 as D (6 bases). Germline V gene sequence: CDR1 GTSNPN, CDR2 SVGIG (reference sequence). V lost 2 bases and J lost 0, with 16 bases in between. The length of the CDR3 is 17 residues. The CDR3 DNA reads TGTGCCTGGAGTCGGTGGGGGGTTTACGCGAACACCGGGGAGCTGTTTTTT. Its protein is CAWSRWGVYANTGELFF.

A remark on this clonotype: A single base separates this from a much larger clone, so it may be a read error. The chain couples TRBV7-2 to TRBJ2-1; 12 bases agree with TRBD2. The CDR3 has 16 residues. Germline CDR1 and CDR2: SGHTA and FQGNSA. The CDR3 spells CASSLARLAGVSEQLF. DNA for the CDR3: TGTGCCAGCAGCTTAGCAAGACTAGCGGGAGTAAGTGAGCAGCTCTTC.

The V call is TRBV10-3, the J call TRBJ1-5; D is ambiguous. CDR1 is ENHRY, CDR2 SYGVKD, per germline. The ends were cut back, 10 bases at V and 0 bases at J, with 10 bases in the middle. The CDR3 covers 13 residues. The CDR3 loop is CATTPDSNQPQHF. CDR3 sequence (DNA): TGTGCCACCACACCGGATAGCAATCAGCCCCAGCATTTT.